Listed below are T cell receptor beta chains from one sample, sequenced in a study of control samples from healthy donors and cancer patients. Sequencing used immunoSEQ multiplex PCR; TCRdb keeps in-frame clones, though not all of them. Of around 130,000 clones detected, approximately 90% appear once; the ten largest clones hold roughly an eighth. The sample comprised blood. All receptors derive from a man under 40 in good health. The CDR3 runs from the conserved cysteine through the conserved F or W. A D gene is named only where the DNA matches it firmly. Clone size is given for some rows only: seen once, a few or many times, or a class if the clone is expanded.

D	V	size	J	CDR3	DNA
.	TRBV4-1	.	TRBJ1-2	CASSHHGGGSYGYTF	TGCGCCAGCTCCCATCATGGGGGAGGGAGCTATGGCTACACCTTC
TRBD1	TRBV10-3	once	TRBJ1-2	CAISGASGTELHGYTF	TGTGCCATCAGTGGAGCCTCCGGGACAGAATTGCATGGCTACACCTTC
.	TRBV7-2	.	TRBJ2-1	CASSNYHSSNEQFF	TGTGCCAGCAGCAACTATCATTCCTCCAATGAGCAGTTCTTC
.	TRBV10-1	.	TRBJ2-3	CASSDLVSRSTDTQYF	TGCGCCAGCAGTGATCTCGTTTCTCGAAGCACAGATACGCAGTATTTT
.	TRBV11-2	.	TRBJ2-1	CASSLGNRRVDSEQFF	TGTGCCAGCAGCTTAGGAAACAGGAGGGTTGATAGTGAGCAGTTCTTC
.	TRBV15	.	TRBJ1-2	CATSRYQGGGGYTF	TGTGCCACCAGCAGATACCAGGGAGGGGGTGGCTACACCTTC
.	TRBV11-2	.	TRBJ2-3	CASSTGAGDTQYF	TGTGCCAGCAGCACTGGGGCAGGAGATACGCAGTATTTT
.	TRBV11-3	.	TRBJ1-2	CASSLAAGSATF	TGTGCCAGCAGCCTCGCGGCGGGGTCAGCTACCTTC
TRBD1	TRBV11-2	.	TRBJ2-3	CASRLPGQGSSTDTQYF	TGTGCCAGCAGGCTACCGGGACAGGGCTCTAGCACAGATACGCAGTATTTT
TRBD1	TRBV7-3	.	TRBJ2-2	CASSLGTATGELFF	TGTGCCAGCAGCTTGGGGACAGCGACCGGGGAGCTGTTTTTT
.	TRBV2	few	TRBJ1-5	CASSEGSENQPQHF	TGTGCCAGCAGTGAAGGGTCAGAAAATCAGCCCCAGCATTTT
.	TRBV12-3/TRBV12-4	.	TRBJ1-1	CASSFRSPAFF	TGTGCCAGCAGTTTTCGAAGTCCAGCTTTCTTT
.	TRBV29-1	.	TRBJ1-1	CSVESFTEAFF	TGCAGCGTTGAATCGTTCACTGAAGCTTTCTTT
.	TRBV2	.	TRBJ1-1	CASSRDMATEAFF	TGTGCCAGCAGCCGGGACATGGCCACTGAAGCTTTCTTT
.	TRBV5-1	.	TRBJ1-3	CASSLEGEDTIYF	TGCGCCAGCAGCTTGGAAGGGGAAGACACCATATATTTT
TRBD2	TRBV10-3	once	TRBJ2-5	CAIGASSGGPGQETQYF	TGTGCCATCGGCGCGTCTAGCGGGGGCCCTGGTCAAGAGACCCAGTACTTC
.	TRBV19	.	TRBJ1-1	CASSIMGSDEAFF	TGTGCCAGTAGTATTATGGGTTCTGATGAAGCTTTCTTT
TRBD1	TRBV2	.	TRBJ1-2	CASPGDRGGGYTF	TGTGCCAGCCCCGGGGACAGGGGCGGTGGCTACACCTTC
TRBD2	TRBV24-1	.	TRBJ2-3	CATSDRTSGVFTDTQYF	TGTGCCACCAGTGATAGGACTAGCGGGGTATTCACAGATACGCAGTATTTT
.	TRBV5-1	.	TRBJ1-6	CASSLRSAYNSPLHF	TGCGCCAGCAGCTTGCGGTCCGCCTATAATTCACCCCTCCACTTT
.	TRBV5-4	.	TRBJ2-3	CAIKGGPLDTQYF	TGTGCCATCAAGGGGGGCCCGCTCGATACGCAGTATTTT
.	TRBV6-5	.	TRBJ1-3	CASSISPSGNTIYF	TGTGCCAGCAGTATAAGCCCCTCTGGAAACACCATATATTTT
.	TRBV30	.	TRBJ2-5	CAWSVLGSETQYF	TGTGCCTGGAGTGTACTAGGGTCGGAGACCCAGTACTTC
TRBD1	TRBV7-9	.	TRBJ1-1	CASSSGQHTEAFF	TGTGCCAGCAGCTCGGGACAGCACACTGAAGCTTTCTTT
TRBD1	TRBV7-9	.	TRBJ2-5	CASSFDQGDQYF	TGTGCCAGCAGCTTTGACCAGGGGGACCAGTACTTC
TRBD2	TRBV5-4	.	TRBJ2-1	CASSFRFGLVLNEQFF	TGTGCCAGCAGCTTTCGGTTCGGACTAGTCCTCAATGAGCAGTTCTTC
.	TRBV10-3	.	TRBJ2-3	CAIALQETDTQYF	TGTGCCATCGCTCTACAGGAGACAGATACGCAGTATTTT
.	TRBV5-1	.	TRBJ2-2	CASSGAANTGELFF	TGCGCCAGCAGCGGAGCGGCGAACACCGGGGAGCTGTTTTTT
TRBD2	TRBV5-1	.	TRBJ2-1	CASSHGTRKNEQFF	TGCGCCAGCAGCCACGGGACTAGGAAGAATGAGCAGTTCTTC
TRBD1	TRBV3-1/TRBV3-2	.	TRBJ2-2	CASSHRQGANTGELFF	TGTGCCAGCAGCCACCGACAGGGGGCGAACACCGGGGAGCTGTTTTTT
.	TRBV13	.	TRBJ1-1	CASSLGSVNTEAFF	TGTGCCAGCAGCTTAGGCTCGGTGAACACTGAAGCTTTCTTT
TRBD1	TRBV9	.	TRBJ2-7	CASSDRQGATYEQYF	TGTGCCAGCAGCGACCGACAGGGAGCAACCTACGAGCAGTACTTC
TRBD2	TRBV27	.	TRBJ2-5	CASKGNSGAETQYF	TGTGCCAGCAAGGGCAATAGCGGGGCAGAGACCCAGTACTTC
.	TRBV5-4	.	TRBJ1-5	CASSLPNQPQHF	TGTGCCAGCAGCCTCCCCAATCAGCCCCAGCATTTT
TRBD2	TRBV5-4	.	TRBJ2-5	CASRAGGPVQETQYF	TGTGCCAGCAGGGCGGGGGGGCCAGTCCAAGAGACCCAGTACTTC
TRBD2	TRBV19	once	TRBJ2-5	CASSSGGQETQYF	TGTGCCAGTAGTTCGGGGGGCCAAGAGACCCAGTACTTC
TRBD1	TRBV30	.	TRBJ1-4	CAWSLGTATNEKLFF	TGTGCCTGGAGTTTAGGGACAGCAACTAATGAAAAACTGTTTTTT
.	TRBV18	once	TRBJ1-4	CASSRQATNEKLFF	TGTGCCAGCTCACGACAGGCAACTAATGAAAAACTGTTTTTT
.	TRBV12-3/TRBV12-4	.	TRBJ1-4	CASSSENEKLFF	TGTGCCAGCAGTTCCGAGAATGAAAAACTGTTTTTT